These T cell receptor beta chains were read from a single sample in a study of T cell changes during pregnancy in multiple sclerosis. Method: immunoSEQ multiplex PCR; TCRdb's copy keeps in-frame clones and lacks some. The sample has some 87,000 clones, around nine tenths seen once. This sample comprised CD4+ T cells from peripheral blood mononuclear cells, obtained before pregnancy. These TCRs come from a female donor with multiple sclerosis, enrolled in a pregnancy study. CDR3s include the opening cysteine and the closing phenylalanine or tryptophan. A D gene is named only where the DNA matches it firmly. Clone size, where shown, is once, few, many, or a class for clones that have expanded.

j_call clone_size d_call v_call cdr3_nt cdr3_aa
TRBJ1-1 . . TRBV28 TGTGCCAGCAGTCCACCCTACGGGGGGCCTGAAGCTTTCTTT CASSPPYGGPEAFF
TRBJ2-2 . TRBD1 TRBV29-1 TGCAGCGTCACCGGGGGGGTGACAGGGGGCATGAACGGGGAGCTGTTTTTT CSVTGGVTGGMNGELFF
TRBJ2-5 . . TRBV5-4 TGTGCCAGCAGCTTATCGGGGTGGGAGACCCAGTACTTC CASSLSGWETQYF
TRBJ1-1 . TRBD1 TRBV19 TGTGCCAGTAGTCTCAACAGGGGGCGCGGGGTCACTGAAGCTTTCTTT CASSLNRGRGVTEAFF
TRBJ2-7 . . TRBV2 TGTGCCAGCGAGGAGGCAGGGAGGTGGCAGTACTTC CASEEAGRWQYF
TRBJ2-7 . . TRBV6-1 TGTGCCAGCAGTGAAGCTGGGGCCGACTACGAGCAGTACTTC CASSEAGADYEQYF
TRBJ2-1 . TRBD2 TRBV30 TGTGCCTGGAGTGTACGGGTACTAGCGGGGTCCTACAATGAGCAGTTCTTC CAWSVRVLAGSYNEQFF
TRBJ1-4 . . TRBV19 TGTGCCACCGCTACCCCCGGGGGGGTCGGTGAAAAACTGTTTTTT CATATPGGVGEKLFF
TRBJ1-1 . . TRBV18 TGTGCCAGCTCACCCGGACAGAGCTCGAACACTGAAGCTTTCTTT CASSPGQSSNTEAFF
TRBJ1-4 . . TRBV15 TGTGCCACCAGCAGAGATCCCGGTGAAAAACTGTTTTTT CATSRDPGEKLFF
TRBJ1-1 . TRBD1 TRBV19 TGTGCCAGCTCCCCGGACAGGGGTGAAGCTTTCTTT CASSPDRGEAFF
TRBJ1-5 . TRBD1 TRBV28 TGTGCCAGCAAACCCCGACAGGGGGATCAGCCCCAGCATTTT CASKPRQGDQPQHF
TRBJ2-2 . TRBD2 TRBV7-2 TGTGCCAGCAGCCCGCGGACTAGCGGGCACACCGGGGAGCTGTTTTTT CASSPRTSGHTGELFF
TRBJ1-3 . TRBD1 TRBV2 TGTGCCAGCAGCGTCGACAGGGCAGGAAACACCATATATTTT CASSVDRAGNTIYF
TRBJ2-2 . TRBD2 TRBV7-6 TGTGCCAGCAGCTTAGGCGGCGGGAGGGCCGGGGAGCTGTTTTTT CASSLGGGRAGELFF
TRBJ1-6 . TRBD1 TRBV7-6 TGTGCCAGCAGCTTGGGGGGGACAGGGGCTCAAGGAAATTCACCCCTCCACTTT CASSLGGTGAQGNSPLHF
TRBJ1-2 . TRBD1 TRBV5-1 TGCGCCAGCAGCCCCGGACAGGGTTTGAGCTATGGCTACACCTTC CASSPGQGLSYGYTF
TRBJ1-2 . . TRBV4-2 TGTGCCAGCAGCCAAGTTGAGGGACTGAGCTATGGCTACACCTTC CASSQVEGLSYGYTF
TRBJ2-3 . TRBD2 TRBV5-1 TGCGCCAGCAGCTTGGGGCGGGGGGGAGATACGCAGTATTTT CASSLGRGGDTQYF
TRBJ2-1 . . TRBV5-1 TGCGCCAGCAGCTTGAGACAGGATTACAATGAGCAGTTCTTC CASSLRQDYNEQFF
TRBJ1-5 once . TRBV7-2 TGTGCCAGCAGCTTAGACTGGGACAATAGCAATCAGCCCCAGCATTTT CASSLDWDNSNQPQHF
TRBJ2-2 . . TRBV6-1 TGTGCCAGCAGAGCAGGGGATTTGTTAACCGGGGAGCTGTTTTTT CASRAGDLLTGELFF
TRBJ1-6 . TRBD1 TRBV9 TGTGCCAGCAGCCTTTCCGGGACAGCTAATTCACCCCTCCACTTT CASSLSGTANSPLHF
TRBJ2-7 few . TRBV29-1 TGCAGCGTGGGGGGGGGACATGACCTCTCCTACGAGCAGTACTTC CSVGGGHDLSYEQYF
TRBJ1-2 . . TRBV27 TGTGCCAGCAGTCGTCGGGGCCGGGGGTCGAACTATGGCTACACCTTC CASSRRGRGSNYGYTF
TRBJ2-7 . . TRBV5-1 TGCGCCAGCAGCGAGCAGACAGGCTCCAACGAGCAGTACTTC CASSEQTGSNEQYF
TRBJ2-1 . TRBD1 TRBV6-5 TGTGCCAGCAGTTACAGGACAGGGGGCCCGAGGGAGCAGTTCTTC CASSYRTGGPREQFF
TRBJ1-1 . . TRBV19 TGTGCCAGTAGTGCGAACAGGGCAAGCACTGAAGCTTTCTTT CASSANRASTEAFF
TRBJ2-6 . TRBD1 TRBV29-1 TGCAGCGCGACGACAGGGCCCCCTGGGGCCAACGTCCTGACTTTC CSATTGPPGANVLTF
TRBJ2-7 once TRBD1 TRBV27 TGTGCCAGCTATGGTGTGAGGCAGGGGGCCTACGAGCAGTACTTC CASYGVRQGAYEQYF
TRBJ2-2 . . TRBV5-4 TGTGCCAGCAGCTTGAATCAGGGGCGGACCGGGGAGCTGTTTTTT CASSLNQGRTGELFF
TRBJ2-3 . . TRBV9 TGTGCCAGCAGCGTTCTCAGGGTGAGCACAGATACGCAGTATTTT CASSVLRVSTDTQYF
TRBJ1-1 once TRBD1 TRBV2 TGTGCCAGCAGTGAAGCTCCGGGACAGGGGTTGGCTTTCTTT CASSEAPGQGLAFF
TRBJ2-2 . . TRBV19 TGTGCCAGTAGTATAAGGGGGAGCCGCACCGGGGAGCTGTTTTTT CASSIRGSRTGELFF
TRBJ2-3 once TRBD2 TRBV5-1 TGCGCCAGCAGCTTGCCCCCCGCAACGGGAGGAGATACGCAGTATTTT CASSLPPATGGDTQYF
TRBJ2-6 . . TRBV30 TGTGCCTGGAGTGGCGAAGGGGACACTGGGGCCAACGTCCTGACTTTC CAWSGEGDTGANVLTF
TRBJ1-2 . . TRBV27 TGTGCCAGCAGTTTGGCGGGGGGCTATGGCTACACCTTC CASSLAGGYGYTF
TRBJ2-6 . TRBD1 TRBV10-3 TGTGCCATCAGTGAGGGGGACAGGGGGCTCGGGGCCAACGTCCTGACTTTC CAISEGDRGLGANVLTF
TRBJ1-1 . . TRBV2 TGTGCCAGCAGTGAGAGGTTTGCTGAAGCTTTCTTT CASSERFAEAFF
TRBJ2-7 . TRBD2 TRBV28 TGTGCCAGCAGCCACAGGACTAGCTTGTCCTACGAGCAGTACTTC CASSHRTSLSYEQYF
TRBJ2-7 once . TRBV29-1 TGCAGCGTCTCGGTCTCCTACGAGCAGTACTTC CSVSVSYEQYF
TRBJ2-3 . TRBD2 TRBV14 TGTGCCAGCAGCCAAGAGTTGGCGGGAGGGGTGGATACGCAGTATTTT CASSQELAGGVDTQYF
TRBJ2-3 . TRBD2 TRBV19 TGTGCCAGTAGTATAGAGGCGGGAGCTGAGACAGATACGCAGTATTTT CASSIEAGAETDTQYF
TRBJ1-6 . . TRBV5-1 TGCGCCAGCAGCCCCGCCCAGGTTGTAGGCTCACCCCTCCACTTT CASSPAQVVGSPLHF
TRBJ2-5 . . TRBV5-8 TGTGCCAGCAGCTTGGTGTCGACATGGCGCCAAGAGACCCAGTACTTC CASSLVSTWRQETQYF
TRBJ2-7 . . TRBV28 TGTGCCAGCAGTTTATTGAGCAGGGGCGAGCAGTACTTC CASSLLSRGEQYF
TRBJ2-1 . . TRBV19 TGTGCCAGTACCTCCCCACGGGGGCGGGGGCATTACAATGAGCAGTTCTTC CASTSPRGRGHYNEQFF